A selection of T cell receptor beta chains follows, all from one sample in a study of blood T cell repertoires in COVID-19. Measured with immunoSEQ multiplex PCR; TCRdb has only the in-frame clones, and not every one. This table has roughly 280,000 clones, 75% to 90% appearing once. Sample: peripheral blood. Receptors originate from a young man with active or convalescent COVID-19. The CDR3 runs from the conserved cysteine through the conserved F or W. D genes are given only for firm matches. Clone size is given for some rows only: seen once, a few or many times, or a class if the clone is expanded.

CDR3 protein,CDR3 DNA,clone size,J gene,D gene,CDR3 length,V gene
CASSRTAGTIYEQYF,TGCGCCAGCAGCCGGACGGCCGGGACTATCTACGAGCAGTACTTC,once,TRBJ2-7,TRBD2,15,TRBV5-1
CASSNSQGLPLHF,TGTGCCAGTAGCAACAGCCAGGGGTTGCCCCTCCACTTT,few,TRBJ1-6,NA,13,TRBV19
CASSYSRQGDSPLHF,TGTGCCAGCAGTTACTCTAGACAGGGGGATTCACCCCTCCACTTT,NA,TRBJ1-6,TRBD1,15,TRBV6-5
CASTTGTGRKNTEAFF,TGTGCCAGTACTACAGGGACAGGACGAAAGAACACTGAAGCTTTCTTT,NA,TRBJ1-1,TRBD1,16,TRBV19
CASRAGGIGNTEAFF,TGTGCCAGCCGCGCAGGGGGCATTGGGAACACTGAAGCTTTCTTT,NA,TRBJ1-1,TRBD1,15,TRBV6-5
CSVEDRGEAFF,TGCAGCGTTGAAGATCGGGGTGAAGCTTTCTTT,NA,TRBJ1-1,NA,11,TRBV29-1
CASSDLAAYNEQFF,TGCGCCAGCAGTGACCTAGCGGCCTACAATGAGCAGTTCTTC,NA,TRBJ2-1,TRBD2,14,TRBV10-2
CASSIDGNRGQFTQYF,TGTGCCAGTAGTATAGATGGGAACAGGGGGCAGTTTACGCAGTATTTT,once,TRBJ2-3,TRBD1,16,TRBV19
CASSLVAGGGAWQETQYF,TGTGCCAGCAGCTTAGTAGCGGGCGGGGGGGCCTGGCAAGAGACCCAGTACTTC,NA,TRBJ2-5,TRBD2,18,TRBV7-2
CASKSAGANYGYTF,TGTGCCAGCAAGTCGGCAGGCGCTAACTATGGCTACACCTTC,once,TRBJ1-2,NA,14,TRBV2
CASSRGGLVRTEAFF,TGTGCCAGTTCGAGGGGAGGGTTGGTTAGAACTGAAGCTTTCTTT,NA,TRBJ1-1,NA,15,TRBV13
CASTTVSNTNTEAFF,TGTGCCAGCACGACAGTCTCAAACACGAACACTGAAGCTTTCTTT,NA,TRBJ1-1,NA,15,TRBV9
CASSPTGRGHGGYTF,TGTGCCAGCAGCCCCACTGGCAGGGGGCACGGGGGCTACACCTTC,NA,TRBJ1-2,TRBD1,15,TRBV11-2
CASSLVAGESYNEQFF,TGTGCCAGCAGCTTGGTGGCAGGGGAGAGCTACAATGAGCAGTTCTTC,NA,TRBJ2-1,NA,16,TRBV7-8
CASSFQQGHTEAFF,TGTGCCAGCAGCTTCCAACAGGGACACACTGAAGCTTTCTTT,NA,TRBJ1-1,NA,14,TRBV7-9
CASQGQGRFGTEAFF,TGTGCCAGCCAGGGACAGGGGCGATTTGGCACTGAAGCTTTCTTT,NA,TRBJ1-1,TRBD1,15,TRBV27
CSDHAGTSASYEQYF,TGCAGCGACCATGCCGGGACTAGCGCATCCTACGAGCAGTACTTC,NA,TRBJ2-7,TRBD2,15,TRBV29-1
CASSLSVLYEQYF,TGCGCCAGCAGCTTATCAGTTCTCTACGAGCAGTACTTC,once,TRBJ2-7,NA,13,TRBV5-1
CASSYSPGKETQYF,TGTGCCAGCAGTTACTCCCCAGGGAAGGAGACCCAGTACTTC,NA,TRBJ2-5,NA,14,TRBV6-5
CASSLDLTYEQYF,TGTGCCAGCAGCTTAGACCTAACCTACGAGCAGTACTTC,NA,TRBJ2-7,NA,13,TRBV7-2
CASSPLAEKLAKNIQYF,TGCGCCAGCAGCCCCCTAGCAGAGAAACTAGCCAAAAACATTCAGTACTTC,NA,TRBJ2-4,NA,17,TRBV4-1
CASSARQGGDEQFF,TGTGCCAGCAGTGCAAGACAGGGCGGGGATGAGCAGTTCTTC,once,TRBJ2-1,NA,14,TRBV2
CASRRVSSYNSPLHF,TGTGCCAGCAGGAGGGTTAGCTCCTATAATTCACCCCTCCACTTT,NA,TRBJ1-6,NA,15,TRBV6-6
CASSPGTSGTGELFF,TGTGCCAGCAGCCCCGGGACTAGCGGAACCGGGGAGCTGTTTTTT,NA,TRBJ2-2,TRBD2,15,TRBV5-4
CASSQAPAGFEETQYF,TGTGCCAGCAGCCAAGCCCCAGCGGGGTTTGAAGAGACCCAGTACTTC,NA,TRBJ2-5,TRBD2,16,TRBV3-1/TRBV3-2
CASSVGTGGGGPSTDTQYF,TGTGCCAGCAGCGTAGGCACGGGCGGCGGGGGGCCTAGCACAGATACGCAGTATTTT,NA,TRBJ2-3,TRBD2,19,TRBV9
CASTPGQGGEQYF,TGCGCCAGCACTCCGGGACAGGGGGGCGAGCAGTACTTC,NA,TRBJ2-7,TRBD1,13,TRBV5-1
CASSVGGEEYGYTF,TGTGCCAGCAGCGTAGGGGGGGAGGAGTATGGCTACACCTTC,NA,TRBJ1-2,NA,14,TRBV9
CASIPPRVSYEQYF,TGTGCCAGCATTCCCCCCAGGGTCTCCTACGAGCAGTACTTC,NA,TRBJ2-7,NA,14,TRBV6-5